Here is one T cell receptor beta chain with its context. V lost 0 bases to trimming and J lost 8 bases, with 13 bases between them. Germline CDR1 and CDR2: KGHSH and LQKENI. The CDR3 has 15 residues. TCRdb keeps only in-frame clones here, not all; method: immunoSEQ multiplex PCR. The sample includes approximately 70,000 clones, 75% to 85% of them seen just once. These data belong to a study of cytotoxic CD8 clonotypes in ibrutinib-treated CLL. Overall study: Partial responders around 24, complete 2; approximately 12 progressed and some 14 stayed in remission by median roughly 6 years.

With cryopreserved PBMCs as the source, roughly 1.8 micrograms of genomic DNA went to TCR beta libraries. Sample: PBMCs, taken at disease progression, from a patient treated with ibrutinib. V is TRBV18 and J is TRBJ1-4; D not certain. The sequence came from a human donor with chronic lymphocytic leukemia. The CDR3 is CASSPPKGRAEKLFF. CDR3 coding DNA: TGTGCCAGCTCACCACCGAAAGGGAGGGCGGAAAAACTGTTTTTT.